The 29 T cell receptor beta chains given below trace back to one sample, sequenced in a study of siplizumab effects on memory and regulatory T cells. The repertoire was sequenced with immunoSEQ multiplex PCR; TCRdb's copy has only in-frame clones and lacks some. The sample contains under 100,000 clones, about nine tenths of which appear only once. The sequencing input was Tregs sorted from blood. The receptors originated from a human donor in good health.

The CDR3 DNA reads as TGTGCCAGCAGTGTGAGGCTAGCGGGGGGGCCAGTGCCCTACGAGCAGTACTTC. It encodes CASSVRLAGGPVPYEQYF. The gene calls are TRBV2 and TRBJ2-7; TRBD2 matches 12 bases. Germline-derived CDR1 and CDR2 are SNHLY and FYNNEI. After removal of 4 bases from V and 2 bases from J, the junction contained 12 bases not matched to a gene. The length of the CDR3 is 18 residues.

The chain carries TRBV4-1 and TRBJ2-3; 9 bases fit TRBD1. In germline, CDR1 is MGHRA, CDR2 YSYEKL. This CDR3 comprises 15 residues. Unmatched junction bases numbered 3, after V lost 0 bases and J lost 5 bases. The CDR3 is CASSQDATGGDTQYF. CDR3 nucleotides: TGCGCCAGCAGCCAAGACGCGACAGGGGGAGATACGCAGTATTTT.

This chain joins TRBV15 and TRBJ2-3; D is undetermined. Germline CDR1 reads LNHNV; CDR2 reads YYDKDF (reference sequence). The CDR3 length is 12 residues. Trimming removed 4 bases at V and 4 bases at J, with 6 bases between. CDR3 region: CATSTYADTQYF. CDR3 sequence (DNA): TGTGCCACCAGCACCTACGCAGATACGCAGTATTTT.

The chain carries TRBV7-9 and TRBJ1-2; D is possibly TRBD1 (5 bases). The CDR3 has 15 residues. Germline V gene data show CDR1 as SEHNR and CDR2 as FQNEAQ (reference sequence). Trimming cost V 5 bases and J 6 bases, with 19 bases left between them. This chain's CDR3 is CASSPRAARDDGYTF. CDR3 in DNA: TGTGCCAGCAGCCCTAGGGCAGCCAGGGACGATGGCTACACCTTC.

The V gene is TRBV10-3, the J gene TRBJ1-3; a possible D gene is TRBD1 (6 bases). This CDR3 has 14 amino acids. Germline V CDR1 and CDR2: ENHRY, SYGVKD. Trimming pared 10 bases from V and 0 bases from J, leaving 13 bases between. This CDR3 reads CATARGSSGNTIYF. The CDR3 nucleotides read TGTGCCACCGCCAGGGGTAGCTCTGGAAACACCATATATTTT.

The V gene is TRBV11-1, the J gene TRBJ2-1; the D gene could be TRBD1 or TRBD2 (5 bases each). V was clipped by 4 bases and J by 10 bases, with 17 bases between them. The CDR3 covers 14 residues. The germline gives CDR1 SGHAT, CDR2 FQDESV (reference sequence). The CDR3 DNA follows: TGTGCCAGCAGCTCATTGGGCTGGGGCGGGGAGCAGTTCTTC. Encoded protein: CASSSLGWGGEQFF.

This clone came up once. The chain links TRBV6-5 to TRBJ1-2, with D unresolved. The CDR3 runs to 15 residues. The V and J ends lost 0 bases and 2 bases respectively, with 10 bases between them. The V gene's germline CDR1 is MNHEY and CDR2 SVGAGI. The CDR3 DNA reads TGTGCCAGCAGTTACTCCCTGTGGGGAAACTATGGCTACACCTTC. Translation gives CASSYSLWGNYGYTF.

The CDR3 bases are TGCGCCAGCAGCCAAGGGGTAGCGGGGGACCTTAGAAGAGAGACCCAGTACTTC. It specifies CASSQGVAGDLRRETQYF. The chain combines TRBV4-3 with TRBJ2-5; 9 nucleotides agree with TRBD2. Looked up from germline, CDR1 is LGHNA and CDR2 is YSLEER. V shed 1 base, J shed 4 bases, and the junction held 13 bases outside the gene matches. CDR3 length equals 18 residues.

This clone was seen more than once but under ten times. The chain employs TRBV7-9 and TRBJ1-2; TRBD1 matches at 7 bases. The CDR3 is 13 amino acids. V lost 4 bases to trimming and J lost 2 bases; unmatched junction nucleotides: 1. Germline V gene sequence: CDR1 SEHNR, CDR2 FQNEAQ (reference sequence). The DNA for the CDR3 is TGTGCCAGCAGCTGGGGACAGAACTATGGCTACACCTTC. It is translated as CASSWGQNYGYTF.

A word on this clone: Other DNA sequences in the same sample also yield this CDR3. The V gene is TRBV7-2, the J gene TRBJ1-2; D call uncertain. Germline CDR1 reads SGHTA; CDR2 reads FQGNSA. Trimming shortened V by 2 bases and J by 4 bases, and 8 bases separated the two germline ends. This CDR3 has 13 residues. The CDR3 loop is CASSLPGSYGYTF. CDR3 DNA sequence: TGTGCCAGCAGCTTACCCGGGAGCTATGGCTACACCTTC.

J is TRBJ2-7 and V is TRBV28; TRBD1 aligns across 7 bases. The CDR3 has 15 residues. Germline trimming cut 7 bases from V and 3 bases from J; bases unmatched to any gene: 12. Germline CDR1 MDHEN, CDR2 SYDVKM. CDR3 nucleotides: TGTGCCAGCAAAAAAGGGGGCGAGGTGAGCTACGAGCAGTACTTC. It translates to CASKKGGEVSYEQYF.

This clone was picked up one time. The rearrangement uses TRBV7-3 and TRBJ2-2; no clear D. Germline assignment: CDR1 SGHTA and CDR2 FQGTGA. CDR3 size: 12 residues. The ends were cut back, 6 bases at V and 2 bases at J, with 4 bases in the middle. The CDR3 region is CASSRNTGELFF. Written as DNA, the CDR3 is TGTGCCAGCAGTCGTAACACCGGGGAGCTGTTTTTT.

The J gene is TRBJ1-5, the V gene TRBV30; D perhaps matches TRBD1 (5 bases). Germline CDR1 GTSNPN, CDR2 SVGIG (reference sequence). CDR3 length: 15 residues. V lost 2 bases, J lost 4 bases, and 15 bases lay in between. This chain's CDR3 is CAWSLSLQANQPQHF. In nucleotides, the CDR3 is TGTGCCTGGAGTCTGAGTTTACAGGCGAATCAGCCCCAGCATTTT.

CDR3 sequence: CASSTGHGNYGYTF. The CDR3 DNA follows: TGTGCCAGTAGTACGGGACACGGAAACTATGGCTACACCTTC. The chain links TRBV19 to TRBJ1-2, with D possibly TRBD1 on 6 matching bases. Trimming left V 4 bases short and J 2 bases short, with 11 bases between. CDR1 is LNHDA and CDR2 is SQIVND in the germline V gene (reference sequence). This CDR3 is 14 amino acids long.

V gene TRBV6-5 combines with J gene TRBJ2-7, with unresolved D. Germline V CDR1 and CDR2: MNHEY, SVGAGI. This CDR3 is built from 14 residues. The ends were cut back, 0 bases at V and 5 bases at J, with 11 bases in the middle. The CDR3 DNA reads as TGTGCCAGCAGTTACTCGCTGTTTAACGACGAGCAGTACTTC. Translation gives CASSYSLFNDEQYF.

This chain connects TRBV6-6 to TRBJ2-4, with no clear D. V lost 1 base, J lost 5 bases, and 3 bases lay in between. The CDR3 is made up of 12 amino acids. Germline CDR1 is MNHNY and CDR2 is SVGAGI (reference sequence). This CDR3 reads CASSYLQNIQYF. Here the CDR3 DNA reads TGTGCCAGCAGTTACTTACAAAACATTCAGTACTTC.

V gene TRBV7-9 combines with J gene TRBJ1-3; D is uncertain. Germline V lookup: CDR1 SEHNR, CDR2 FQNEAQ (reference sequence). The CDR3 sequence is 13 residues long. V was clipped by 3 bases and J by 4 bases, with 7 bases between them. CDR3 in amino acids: CASSFPGGNTIYF. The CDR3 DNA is TGTGCCAGCAGCTTCCCGGGAGGAAACACCATATATTTT.

In nucleotides, the CDR3 is TGTGCTAGTGGTGGGGGACAGTTCAATTCACCCCTCCACTTT. Protein product: CASGGGQFNSPLHF. The chain recombines TRBV12-5 with TRBJ1-6; TRBD1 aligns across 7 bases. CDR3 size: 14 residues. The V and J ends lost 5 bases and 7 bases, in that order; junction bases with no gene match: 5. Germline assignment: CDR1 LGHNT and CDR2 FRNRAP.

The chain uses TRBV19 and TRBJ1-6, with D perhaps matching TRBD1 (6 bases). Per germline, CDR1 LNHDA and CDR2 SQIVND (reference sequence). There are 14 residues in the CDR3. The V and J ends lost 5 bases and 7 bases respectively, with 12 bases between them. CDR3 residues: CASSQQGGNSPLHF. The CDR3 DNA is TGTGCCAGTAGTCAACAGGGCGGCAATTCACCCCTCCACTTT.

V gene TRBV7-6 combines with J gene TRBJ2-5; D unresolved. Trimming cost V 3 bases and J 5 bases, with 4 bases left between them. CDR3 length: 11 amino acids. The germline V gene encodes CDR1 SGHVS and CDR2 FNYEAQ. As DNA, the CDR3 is TGTGCCAGCAGCTTCGGGGAGACCCAGTACTTC. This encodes CASSFGETQYF.

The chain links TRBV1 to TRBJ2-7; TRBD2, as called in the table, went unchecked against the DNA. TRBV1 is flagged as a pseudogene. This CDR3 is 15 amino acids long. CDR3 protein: CTSSLGASGDYEQYF. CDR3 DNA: TGCACCAGCAGCCTTGGTGCTAGCGGTGATTACGAGCAGTACTTC.

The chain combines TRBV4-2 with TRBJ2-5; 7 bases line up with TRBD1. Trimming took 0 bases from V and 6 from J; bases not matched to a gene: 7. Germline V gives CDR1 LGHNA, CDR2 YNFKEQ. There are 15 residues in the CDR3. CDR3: CASSQEWDRPQTQYF. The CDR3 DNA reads TGTGCCAGCAGCCAAGAGTGGGACAGACCCCAGACCCAGTACTTC.

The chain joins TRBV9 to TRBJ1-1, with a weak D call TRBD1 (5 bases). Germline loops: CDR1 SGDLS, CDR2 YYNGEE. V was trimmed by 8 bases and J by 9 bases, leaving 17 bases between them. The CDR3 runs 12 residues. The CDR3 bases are TGTGCCAGTCAGTCCGACGGGGACCAAGCTTTCTTT. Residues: CASQSDGDQAFF. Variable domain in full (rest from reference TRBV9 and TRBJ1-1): DSGVTQTPKHLITATGQRVTLRCSPRSGDLSVYWYQQSLDQGLQFLIQYYNGEERAKGNILERFSAQQFPDLHSELNLSSLELGDSALYFCASQSDGDQAFFGQGTRLTVV.

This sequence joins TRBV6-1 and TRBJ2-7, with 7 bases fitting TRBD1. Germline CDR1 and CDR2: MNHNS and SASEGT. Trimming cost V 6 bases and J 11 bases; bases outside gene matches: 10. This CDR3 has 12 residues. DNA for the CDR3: TGTGCCAGCAGCGTGTCGGAAGGACAGGAGTACTTC. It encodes CASSVSEGQEYF.

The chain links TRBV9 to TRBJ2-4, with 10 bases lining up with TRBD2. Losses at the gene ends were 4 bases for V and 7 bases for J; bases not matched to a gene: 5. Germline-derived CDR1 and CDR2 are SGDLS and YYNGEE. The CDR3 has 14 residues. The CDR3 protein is CASSSLAGGNIQYF. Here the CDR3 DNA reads TGTGCCAGCAGCTCTTTAGCGGGGGGCAACATTCAGTACTTC.

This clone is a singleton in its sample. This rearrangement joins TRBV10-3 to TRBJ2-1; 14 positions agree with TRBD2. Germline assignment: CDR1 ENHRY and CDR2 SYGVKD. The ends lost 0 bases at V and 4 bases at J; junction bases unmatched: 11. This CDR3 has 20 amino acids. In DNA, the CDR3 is TGTGCCATCAGTGAGTCCCTGACTAGCGGGGGGGCCCGGTTTTACAATGAGCAGTTCTTC. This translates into CAISESLTSGGARFYNEQFF.

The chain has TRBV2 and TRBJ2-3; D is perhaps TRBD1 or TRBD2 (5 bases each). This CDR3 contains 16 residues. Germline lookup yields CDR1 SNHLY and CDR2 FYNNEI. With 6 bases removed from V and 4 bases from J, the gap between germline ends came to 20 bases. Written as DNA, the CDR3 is TGTGCCAGCAGGGAAAAACTACCGGGGCCGGCAGATACGCAGTATTTT. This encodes CASREKLPGPADTQYF.

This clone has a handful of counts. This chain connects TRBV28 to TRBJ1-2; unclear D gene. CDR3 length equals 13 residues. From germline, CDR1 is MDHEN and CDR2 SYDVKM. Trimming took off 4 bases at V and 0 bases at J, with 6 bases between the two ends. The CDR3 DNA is TGTGCCAGCAGTTATAGGGCTAACTATGGCTACACCTTC. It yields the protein CASSYRANYGYTF.

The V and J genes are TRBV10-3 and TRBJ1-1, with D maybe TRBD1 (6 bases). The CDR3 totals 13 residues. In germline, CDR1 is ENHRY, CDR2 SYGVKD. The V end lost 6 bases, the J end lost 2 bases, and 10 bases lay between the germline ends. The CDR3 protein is CAIRRGANTEAFF. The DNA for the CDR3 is TGTGCCATCAGGCGGGGGGCTAACACTGAAGCTTTCTTT.